These 11 T cell receptor beta chains share one sample of origin, sequenced in a study of T cells after yellow fever vaccination. One entry per CDR3 protein results from TCRdb running MiXCR on the 5' RACE reads. Found here are 90,000 to 130,000 distinct CDR3 sequences, around 8% of them singletons; the top ten hold less than 30%. The sequencing here drew on CD8+ T cells sorted from PBMCs, taken 45 days after the yellow fever booster vaccination. The receptors were sampled from a man aged 25 to 45 who received the YFV17D yellow fever vaccine.

There are many counts of this clonotype. The chain links TRBV20-1 to TRBJ2-7; the D gene is possibly TRBD1 (6 bases). This CDR3 contains 15 residues. V lost 4 bases, J lost 2 bases, and 18 bases lay in between. Per germline, CDR1 DFQATT and CDR2 SNEGSKA (reference sequence). The CDR3 spells CSAIPLAGDAYEQYF. Here the CDR3 DNA reads TGCAGTGCTATCCCCCTGGCAGGGGACGCCTACGAGCAGTACTTC.

Many counts were recorded for this clonotype. The rearrangement joins TRBV7-6 to TRBJ2-1; the D is unclear. CDR1 is SGHVS and CDR2 is FNYEAQ in the germline V gene. This CDR3 region has 11 residues. With 5 bases removed from V and 4 bases from J, the gap between germline ends came to 3 bases. The CDR3 loop is CASSNYNEQFF. CDR3 bases: TGTGCCAGCAGCAATTACAATGAGCAGTTCTTC.

The table lists this clonotype with a few counts. The chain is built from TRBV20-1 and TRBJ2-1; 7 nucleotides agree with TRBD1. This CDR3 region has 12 residues. Germline V CDR1 and CDR2: DFQATT, SNEGSKA (reference sequence). J lost 7 bases, V lost 0 bases, and 0 bases had no gene match. The CDR3 DNA follows: TGCAGTGCTAGAGAACAGGGGAATGAGCAGTTCTTC. Residues: CSAREQGNEQFF.

This clonotype showed up many times. The V call is TRBV5-1, the J call TRBJ2-3; the D gene could be TRBD1 or TRBD2 (5 bases each). The CDR3 loop spans 17 amino acids. The germline V gene encodes CDR1 SGHRS and CDR2 YFSETQ. With 0 bases removed from V and 1 base from J, the gap between germline ends came to 15 bases. The DNA of the CDR3 is TGCGCCAGCAGCTTGGTTTGGGGCCGGGGCGGCACAGATACGCAGTATTTT. Encoded protein: CASSLVWGRGGTDTQYF.

This clonotype was counted ten times or more. V usage is TRBV4-3 and J usage is TRBJ2-1; 8 nucleotides match TRBD2. The germline CDR1 and CDR2 sequences are LGHNA and YSLEER. V lost 0 bases, J lost 7 bases, and 8 bases stayed unmatched. The length of the CDR3 is 16 residues. In DNA, the CDR3 is TGCGCCAGCAGCCAAGAACCAGCGGGAGCGGTTAATGAGCAGTTCTTC. Its translation: CASSQEPAGAVNEQFF.

This clonotype was counted only a few times. This chain uses TRBV12-3 or TRBV12-4 with TRBJ2-5; tentatively, D is TRBD1 (5 bases). The ends were cut back, 2 bases at V and 1 base at J, with 8 bases in the middle. The CDR3 has 14 residues. The CDR3 nucleotides read TGTGCCAGCAGTTTAAGACAGTTCCAAGAGACCCAGTACTTC. Its translation: CASSLRQFQETQYF.

The V gene is TRBV7-9, the J gene TRBJ1-2; D remains unclear. The CDR3 has 14 residues. The germline V gene encodes CDR1 SEHNR and CDR2 FQNEAQ (reference sequence). Trimming removed 3 bases from V and 7 bases from J, with 15 bases in between. The CDR3: CASSLDGGALGYTF. The DNA of the CDR3 is TGTGCCAGCAGCTTGGACGGCGGCGCCCTTGGCTACACCTTC. Full variable domain (remainder filled in from reference TRBV7-9 and TRBJ1-2): DTGVSQNPRHKITKRGQNVTFRCDPISEHNRLYWYRQTLGQGPEFLTYFQNEAQLEKSRLLSDRFSAERPKGSFSTLEIQRTEQGDSAMYLCASSLDGGALGYTFGSGTRLTVV.

This clonotype has a count of ten or more. The chain links TRBV11-2 to TRBJ2-7; D not resolved. This CDR3 spans 13 amino acids. Germline V lookup: CDR1 SGHAT, CDR2 FQNNGV. The V gene lost 7 bases and the J gene lost 1 base, with 11 bases spanning the gap. The CDR3 protein is CASTRGASYEQYF. Written as DNA, the CDR3 is TGTGCCAGCACCCGAGGTGCATCCTACGAGCAGTACTTC.

The sample holds many counts of this clonotype. The V call is TRBV5-1, the J call TRBJ2-3; the match to TRBD1 covers 9 bases. The CDR3 runs 14 residues. The V and J ends lost 4 bases and 1 base, in that order; junction bases with no gene match: 1. CDR1 is SGHRS and CDR2 is YFSETQ in the germline V gene. CDR3 DNA sequence: TGCGCCAGCAGCCGGACAGGGGGCACAGATACGCAGTATTTT. Residues: CASSRTGGTDTQYF.

This clonotype was counted many times. This chain links TRBV7-9 with TRBJ2-7; TRBD2 agrees at 12 bases. Trimming cost V 2 bases and J 5 bases; bases outside gene matches: 4. The CDR3 is 15 residues long. Per the germline V gene, CDR1 is SEHNR and CDR2 is FQNEAQ (reference sequence). CDR3 loop: CASSLSTSGSDEQYF. In nucleotides, the CDR3 is TGTGCCAGCAGCTTATCGACTAGCGGGAGCGACGAGCAGTACTTC.

This clonotype was counted many times. This sequence joins TRBV20-1 and TRBJ2-5; weak D call: TRBD2 (6 bases). This CDR3 comprises 17 residues. Looked up from germline, CDR1 is DFQATT and CDR2 is SNEGSKA (reference sequence). Between the trimmed V and J ends, which lost 3 bases and 2 bases, there was a span of 22 bases. Here the CDR3 reads CSARRAGWMEGQETQYF. The CDR3 region has the DNA TGCAGTGCTAGGCGTGCGGGTTGGATGGAGGGTCAAGAGACCCAGTACTTC.